The clone carrying this T cell receptor beta chain has just one count. No antigen is known for it. The donors were healthy bone marrow donors. The junction had 11 bases not matched to a gene; V was cut back by 3 bases and J by 3 bases. Germline CDR1 GTSNPN, CDR2 SVGIG (reference sequence). This CDR3 contains 17 residues. The data stem from a study of cytomegalovirus exposure and HLA in healthy donors. Primers: 60 Vbeta forward and 13 Jbeta reverse. Clones were read by immunoSEQ multiplex PCR, and TCRdb kept only the in-frame ones, dropping some. This table holds around 180,000 clones, about 65% found once. General study points: Segments of the TCR beta V type were, in most cases, productive about 87% or about 30% of the time in an earlier analysis.

Sequencing used PBMCs. This clonotype was sampled from a girl aged 10-17 years in good health and CMV-seronegative. The rearrangement uses TRBV30 and TRBJ2-5, with 12 nucleotides matching TRBD2. Here the CDR3 reads CAWSRGARLAGEETQYF. Here the CDR3 DNA reads TGTGCCTGGAGCCGGGGGGCCCGACTAGCGGGGGAAGAGACCCAGTACTTC.